Below, 16 T cell receptor beta chains from the same sample are listed, as sequenced in a study of blood T cell repertoires in COVID-19. Sequencing was performed with immunoSEQ multiplex PCR; in TCRdb, only in-frame clones are kept and a portion is missing. The sample contains roughly 290,000 clones, more than 85% of which appear only once. The specimen was peripheral blood. These receptors were taken from a man aged 25 to 40 with acute or convalescent COVID-19.

The rearrangement uses TRBV6-5 and TRBJ1-6; a possible D gene is TRBD1 (5 bases). CDR3 length: 14 residues. V was pared by 6 bases and J by 7 bases, with 13 bases between. CDR1 and CDR2 (germline): MNHEY, SVGAGI. The CDR3 DNA is TGTGCCAGCAGCGATATAGACAGAAATTCACCCCTCCACTTT. Protein sequence: CASSDIDRNSPLHF.

This chain joins TRBV25-1 and TRBJ1-4; D is possibly TRBD1 (5 bases). CDR3 size: 15 residues. Between the trimmed V and J ends, which lost 3 bases and 7 bases, there was a span of 15 bases. Germline V gives CDR1 MGHDK, CDR2 SYGVNS. DNA for the CDR3: TGTGCCAGCAGTGACCGGGGGGTAGGAGGTGAAAAACTGTTTTTT. It translates to CASSDRGVGGEKLFF.

The chain joins TRBV10-3 to TRBJ2-1, with 12 positions matching TRBD2. CDR1 and CDR2 from the germline V gene are ENHRY and SYGVKD. The ends lost 4 bases at V and 9 bases at J; junction bases unmatched: 4. The CDR3 is 14 amino acids. The chain's CDR3 is CAISGTSGITEQFF. DNA of the CDR3: TGTGCCATCAGTGGGACTAGCGGGATAACTGAGCAGTTCTTC.

This sequence joins TRBV19 and TRBJ2-5; 9 bases are shared with TRBD2. Germline V gene data show CDR1 as LNHDA and CDR2 as SQIVND (reference sequence). The CDR3 is 18 residues long. Losses at the gene ends were 2 bases for V and 5 bases for J; bases not matched to a gene: 15. CDR3 sequence (DNA): TGTGCCAGTAGTATATCACTATTGGCTAGCGGGGTGACGGAGACCCAGTACTTC. It translates to CASSISLLASGVTETQYF. The whole variable domain, remainder taken from reference TRBV19 and TRBJ2-5, is DGGITQSPKYLFRKEGQNVTLSCEQNLNHDAMYWYRQDPGQGLRLIYYSQIVNDFQKGDIAEGYSVSREKKESFPLTVTSAQKNPTAFYLCASSISLLASGVTETQYFGPGTRLLVL.

The chain combines TRBV12-3 or TRBV12-4 with TRBJ1-1, with D unclear. The CDR3 spans 10 residues. V lost 7 bases and J 10 bases, leaving 10 bases between the germline ends. CDR3 region: CASTRGRAFF. CDR3 bases: TGTGCCAGCACCCGTGGGAGAGCTTTCTTT.

This chain uses TRBV13 with TRBJ2-1; D is undetermined. Germline CDR1 is PRHDT and CDR2 is FYEKMQ (reference sequence). This CDR3 is built from 14 residues. The ends were cut back, 4 bases at V and 8 bases at J, with 15 bases in the middle. The CDR3 nucleotides read TGTGCCAGCAGCTCGTACCTCGGTTCGGATGAGCAGTTCTTC. Translating it yields CASSSYLGSDEQFF. The variable domain in full, completed from reference TRBV13 and TRBJ2-1, reads AAGVIQSPRHLIKEKRETATLKCYPIPRHDTVYWYQQGPGQDPQFLISFYEKMQSDKGSIPDRFSAQQFSDYHSELNMSSLELGDSALYFCASSSYLGSDEQFFGPGTRLTVL.

The gene calls are TRBV7-9 and TRBJ1-6; TRBD1 matches at 8 bases. V trimming: 1 base; J trimming: 4 bases; junction bases outside the gene matches: 6. Germline CDR1 SEHNR, CDR2 FQNEAQ (reference sequence). CDR3 length: 17 residues. The CDR3: CASSLEGQGEYNSPLHF. CDR3 sequence (DNA): TGTGCCAGCAGCTTAGAAGGACAGGGTGAATATAATTCACCCCTCCACTTT.

The chain links TRBV6-5 to TRBJ2-1, with a possible D match to TRBD1 (6 bases). Germline V CDR1 and CDR2: MNHEY, SVGAGI. CDR3 length: 13 residues. V gave up 7 bases and J gave up 8 bases, with 15 bases separating them. Here the CDR3 reads CASTQGSDDEQFF. CDR3 nucleotides: TGTGCCAGCACCCAGGGGAGCGATGATGAGCAGTTCTTC.

The V and J genes are TRBV9 and TRBJ1-1; 7 bases align to TRBD1. Losses at the gene ends were 0 bases for V and 4 bases for J; bases not matched to a gene: 9. Germline V gene data show CDR1 as SGDLS and CDR2 as YYNGEE. This CDR3 is 16 amino acids long. CDR3 loop: CASSVGQGSLGTEAFF. CDR3 DNA: TGTGCCAGCAGCGTAGGACAGGGTTCCTTGGGCACTGAAGCTTTCTTT.

The chain has TRBV30 and TRBJ2-2; D unresolved. The V and J ends lost 2 bases and 4 bases respectively, with 11 bases between them. The CDR3 spans 14 residues. The germline CDR1 and CDR2 sequences are GTSNPN and SVGIG (reference sequence). The CDR3 here is CAWSIIGATGELFF. The CDR3 DNA follows: TGTGCCTGGAGTATCATCGGAGCCACCGGGGAGCTGTTTTTT.

This rearrangement joins TRBV9 to TRBJ1-5; D ambiguous. Germline V gives CDR1 SGDLS, CDR2 YYNGEE. V was clipped by 5 bases and J by 5 bases, with 8 bases between them. This CDR3 has 12 amino acids. This CDR3 reads CASSVTDQPQHF. The CDR3 nucleotides read TGTGCCAGCAGTGTCACGGATCAGCCCCAGCATTTT.

The J gene is TRBJ1-2, the V gene TRBV4-1, with unresolved D. The V gene lost 1 base and the J gene lost 2 bases, with 11 bases spanning the gap. There are 15 residues in the CDR3. In germline, CDR1 is MGHRA, CDR2 YSYEKL. CDR3 in amino acids: CASSQGPQSNYGYTF. The CDR3 region has the DNA TGCGCCAGCAGCCAAGGCCCGCAAAGCAACTATGGCTACACCTTC.

The rearrangement uses TRBV18 and TRBJ1-5; 9 positions agree with TRBD1. CDR3 length: 14 amino acids. The germline V gene has CDR1 KGHSH and CDR2 LQKENI. Trimming took 6 bases from V and 7 from J; bases not matched to a gene: 7. CDR3 region: CASSEQGARQPQHF. CDR3 nucleotides: TGTGCCAGCTCCGAACAGGGGGCGCGACAGCCCCAGCATTTT.

This sequence joins TRBV5-1 and TRBJ2-7, with D possibly being TRBD2 (5 bases). V was trimmed by 3 bases and J by 6 bases, leaving 10 bases between them. Germline CDR1 reads SGHRS; CDR2 reads YFSETQ. There are 12 residues in the CDR3. Here the CDR3 DNA reads TGCGCCAGCAGCTCGGGGAACGGCGAGCAGTACTTC. The encoded protein is CASSSGNGEQYF. Full variable domain (outside the CDR3, taken from reference TRBV5-1 and TRBJ2-7): KAGVTQTPRYLIKTRGQQVTLSCSPISGHRSVSWYQQTPGQGLQFLFEYFSETQRNKGNFPGRFSGRQFSNSRSEMNVSTLELGDSALYLCASSSGNGEQYFGPGTRLTVT.

This rearrangement joins TRBV28 to TRBJ2-2; 8 bases line up with TRBD2. CDR1 and CDR2 from the germline V gene are MDHEN and SYDVKM. The CDR3 spans 15 residues. J gave up 6 bases and V 5 bases, and 8 bases lay outside the gene matches. CDR3: CASSGTGGGPGELFF. DNA of the CDR3: TGTGCCAGCAGTGGAACCGGGGGGGGCCCCGGGGAGCTGTTTTTT.

The chain links TRBV11-2 to TRBJ2-7, with 7 bases matching TRBD2. This CDR3 has 15 residues. Unmatched junction bases numbered 5, after V lost 3 bases and J lost 0 bases. CDR1 is SGHAT, CDR2 FQNNGV, per germline. CDR3 sequence (DNA): TGTGCCAGCAGCTTTCAGCGGGATCCCTCCTACGAGCAGTACTTC. Residues: CASSFQRDPSYEQYF.